This section outlines one T cell receptor (beta chain) sequence together with its context. The CDR3 contains 13 residues. V lost 7 bases, J lost 6 bases, and 7 bases stayed unmatched. Germline CDR1 reads SGHRS; CDR2 reads YFSETQ. The data were obtained in a study of blood T cells in healthy people across ages. Combining a sample-barcoded 5' primer with a J-beta primer mix, a second PCR ran for roughly 7 to 11 cycles. TCRdb ran MiXCR on the 5' RACE reads and lists one entry per CDR3 protein. The table shows 700,000 to 850,000 distinct CDR3 sequences, with under 40% occurring only once. This TCR derives from a man between 18 and 35 years old in good health. The gene calls are TRBV5-1 and TRBJ2-1; TRBD2 matches 7 bases. Input material: blood. CDR3 loop: CASGGLGFNEQFF. CDR3 coding DNA: TGCGCCAGCGGCGGACTAGGTTTCAATGAGCAGTTCTTC.